A selection of T cell receptor beta chains follows, all from one sample in a study of T-cell reconstitution after alpha-beta-depleted transplantation in children. From the PCR reads, TCRdb called clonotypes with MiXCR, one entry per CDR3 protein. The table lists about 200,000 distinct CDR3 sequences, around 5.9% of them singletons. Sequencing was performed on PBMCs, taken before TCRalphabeta/CD19-depleted stem cell transplant. These receptors were collected from a girl in the first two years of life with combined immunodeficiency, due to receive a stem cell transplant. Both conserved end residues are part of each CDR3. The order of the fields is D gene, V gene, clone size, J gene, CDR3 DNA, CDR3 protein. D genes are given only for firm matches. Part of the rows lack a size; the others show once, few, many or a class for expanded clones.

.	TRBV6-2/TRBV6-3	many	TRBJ2-7	TGTGCCAGCAGTTACGGGCGGAGGCGATTTGGCCTACGGATGAACTACGAGCAGTACTTC	CASSYGRRRFGLRMNYEQYF
TRBD2	TRBV4-1	.	TRBJ2-1	TGCGCCAGCAGCCCCATTGGACTAGCGGGGGGGCTCTCCTACAATGAGCAGTTCTTC	CASSPIGLAGGLSYNEQFF
.	TRBV14	few	TRBJ1-2	TGTGCCAGCAGTCTGCAGGGAAATGCCGGCTACACCTTC	CASSLQGNAGYTF
.	TRBV3-1	many	TRBJ2-3	TGTGCCAGCAGCCAATGGGAAAGCACAGATACGCAGTATTTT	CASSQWESTDTQYF
.	TRBV12-3/TRBV12-4	many	TRBJ2-7	TGTGCCAGCAGTTTCAAGGACGGACCCTACGAGCAGTACTTC	CASSFKDGPYEQYF
.	TRBV7-6	few	TRBJ1-6	TGTGCCAGCAGGCCCGGACGCTCAGGCTCCTATAATTCACCCCTCCACTTT	CASRPGRSGSYNSPLHF
.	TRBV5-1	many	TRBJ2-1	TGCGCCAGCAGCTTGGAGACTAGTGGCGAGCAGTTCTTC	CASSLETSGEQFF
TRBD2	TRBV12-3/TRBV12-4	many	TRBJ2-1	TGTGCCAGCATTGGGACTAGCGGGAGGGAATTCTTC	CASIGTSGREFF
.	TRBV28	many	TRBJ2-7	TGTGCCAGCAGGGGGGGTCGGGGAAGAGACGAGCAGTACTTC	CASRGGRGRDEQYF
.	TRBV24-1	many	TRBJ1-2	TGTGCCACCAGTGACTACTTAACAGGGAGAGGCTACACCTTC	CATSDYLTGRGYTF
.	TRBV20-1	few	TRBJ2-3	TGCAGTGCTAGAGATGCAGGGGTCGGCACAGATACGCAGTATTTT	CSARDAGVGTDTQYF
.	TRBV4-2	.	TRBJ1-4	TGTGCCAGCAGCCATCCTACATCAGGCCCGGGGATAATACTGTTTTTT	CASSHPTSGPGIILFF
.	TRBV25-1	many	TRBJ1-4	TGTGCCAGCAGGAGGGCGGTTAATGAAAAACTGTTTTTT	CASRRAVNEKLFF
.	TRBV18	few	TRBJ2-5	TGTGCCAGCTCACCTACCCAGAAAGAGACCCAGTACTTC	CASSPTQKETQYF
TRBD2	TRBV6-5	many	TRBJ2-1	TGTGCCAGCAGCTCCGGACTAGCGGGGCGGGCGGAGCAGTTCTTC	CASSSGLAGRAEQFF
TRBD1	TRBV27	.	TRBJ1-4	TGTGCCAGCAGTTCAGGGACAGGAGCAATGAAAAAACTGTTTTTT	CASSSGTGAMKKLFF
.	TRBV4-1	many	TRBJ2-7	TGCGCCAGCAGCCAAGGTCTGGGCGGGCTCGACTACGAGCAGTACTTC	CASSQGLGGLDYEQYF
TRBD2	TRBV29-1	few	TRBJ2-1	TGCAGCGTTGCCACTAGCGGGGGCTTCCCAATCAATGAGCAGTTCTTC	CSVATSGGFPINEQFF
.	TRBV27	.	TRBJ2-7	TGTGCCAGCAGCCCCCAGCGGAGCGGCTACGAGCAGTACTTC	CASSPQRSGYEQYF
TRBD2	TRBV5-1	many	TRBJ2-3	TGCGCCAGCAGCCTGGGGGGGAGCGGCACAGATACGCAGTATTTT	CASSLGGSGTDTQYF
.	TRBV14	many	TRBJ2-5	TGTGCCAGCAGCCATTGGACTGATCAAGAGACCCAGTACTTC	CASSHWTDQETQYF
TRBD1	TRBV7-2	many	TRBJ2-7	TGTGCCAGCAGCTATGACAGGGGTGGCTACGAGCAGTACTTC	CASSYDRGGYEQYF
TRBD2	TRBV7-9	.	TRBJ2-5	TGTGCCAGCAGCGTATCGACTAGCGGGGCAAAAGAGACCCAGTACTTC	CASSVSTSGAKETQYF
TRBD1	TRBV20-1	many	TRBJ1-1	TGCAGTGCCCCGGGAGGACAGGGAGGCTTCATGAACACTGAAGCTTTCTTT	CSAPGGQGGFMNTEAFF
.	TRBV9	many	TRBJ2-1	TGTGCCAGCAGCGTATCCCCTCATGCCCGGGAATACTACAATGAGCAGTTCTTC	CASSVSPHAREYYNEQFF
.	TRBV9	many	TRBJ2-1	TGTGCCAGCAGCGTAGCTGGACAGAACTCCTACAATGAGCAGTTCTTC	CASSVAGQNSYNEQFF
.	TRBV11-2	many	TRBJ2-3	TGTGCCAGCAGCCCATTGGCTAGCACAGATACGCAGTATTTT	CASSPLASTDTQYF
.	TRBV4-2	many	TRBJ2-1	TGTGCCAGCAGCCAAGAGGTTGGGAGCTCCTACAATGAGCAGTTCTTC	CASSQEVGSSYNEQFF
.	TRBV4-2	many	TRBJ1-5	TGTGCCAGCAGCCAGGCTGATAGGGGCGGCAATCAGCCCCAGCATTTT	CASSQADRGGNQPQHF
.	TRBV20-1	many	TRBJ1-2	TGCAGTGCTAAAAGGGAGACCTCCTATGGCTACACCTTC	CSAKRETSYGYTF
TRBD1	TRBV5-1	many	TRBJ2-5	TGCGCCAGCAGCTCCCAGGGGGAAGAGACCCAGTACTTC	CASSSQGEETQYF
.	TRBV7-9	many	TRBJ2-2	TGTGCCAGCAGATCCGGGACTGGGCGAGGCACCGGGGAGCTGTTTTTT	CASRSGTGRGTGELFF
.	TRBV20-1	few	TRBJ1-5	TGCAGTGCTAGTGGAACCTCAGGGGCACGGCGCAATCAGCCCCAGCATTTT	CSASGTSGARRNQPQHF
TRBD1	TRBV29-1	many	TRBJ1-2	TGCAGCGTTGATTTTCAGGGGGCAAACTATGGCTACACCTTC	CSVDFQGANYGYTF
.	TRBV20-1	.	TRBJ2-3	TGCAGTGCTAGACCTGTCGCAGATACGCAGTATTTT	CSARPVADTQYF
.	TRBV28	many	TRBJ1-3	TGTGCCAGCAGTTTTCTCCGACAGCCTTCTGGAAACACCATATATTTT	CASSFLRQPSGNTIYF